These T cell receptor beta chains were read from a single sample in a study of blood T cell repertoires in COVID-19. Produced via immunoSEQ multiplex PCR; TCRdb's table is partial and in-frame only. The sample has some 150,000 clones, approximately 80% seen once. Sequences were obtained from peripheral blood. Receptor source: a human donor in a cohort sampled during active COVID-19. Both conserved end residues are part of each CDR3. D genes are given only for firm matches. A clone size is listed for some rows: how often the clone was seen (once, few, many), or a class if it is expanded.

d_gene	abundance	v_gene	j_gene	CDR3nt	CDR3aa
.	.	TRBV9	TRBJ1-2	TGTGCCAGCAGCGTAGCACCGGCACCCAGGGGAGCTAACTATGGCTACACCTTC	CASSVAPAPRGANYGYTF
TRBD1	.	TRBV5-1	TRBJ2-5	TGCGCCAGCAGCCCAGGGACAGGGGGCTACCAAGAGACCCAGTACTTC	CASSPGTGGYQETQYF
.	.	TRBV7-3	TRBJ1-1	TGTGCCAGCAGCTTAACGGCGAACACTGAAGCTTTCTTT	CASSLTANTEAFF
TRBD1	.	TRBV6-5	TRBJ2-5	TGTGCCAGCAGTTACATACCGGGACAGGGCCGGGAGACCCAGTACTTC	CASSYIPGQGRETQYF
.	.	TRBV3-1/TRBV3-2	TRBJ1-6	TGTGCCAGCAGCCAAGGGTCTACAGGGTTTTCACCCCTCCACTTT	CASSQGSTGFSPLHF
.	.	TRBV7-9	TRBJ1-1	TGTGCCAGCAGCTTAGGACAGATGAACACTGAAGCTTTCTTT	CASSLGQMNTEAFF
.	.	TRBV15	TRBJ2-5	TGTGCCACCAGCCCGACAACCCAAGAGACCCAGTACTTC	CATSPTTQETQYF
.	.	TRBV5-4	TRBJ2-1	TGTGCCAGCAGCTTGGGGGGAGCCAGAGGAAATGAGCAGTTCTTC	CASSLGGARGNEQFF
.	few	TRBV28	TRBJ1-3	TGTGCCAGCAGTTTCAACCCGGGACTGTTCTCTGGAAACACCATATATTTT	CASSFNPGLFSGNTIYF
TRBD2	few	TRBV28	TRBJ2-5	TGTGCCAGCAGCCTAGCGGGGGATACCCAAGAGACCCAGTACTTC	CASSLAGDTQETQYF
TRBD1	.	TRBV29-1	TRBJ2-3	TGCAGCGTTGCGGGGACAGGGGGGAGGGATACGCAGTATTTT	CSVAGTGGRDTQYF
TRBD1	.	TRBV6-5	TRBJ1-4	TGTGCCACCAGACTTAGACAGGGCCATAATGAAAAACTGTTTTTT	CATRLRQGHNEKLFF
.	.	TRBV19	TRBJ1-1	TGTGCCAGTAGTATAGAGAGGAGATTGAACACTGAAGCTTTCTTT	CASSIERRLNTEAFF
TRBD1	.	TRBV6-1	TRBJ1-2	TGTGCCAGCAGTGAGGCGGACAGGGGGTCCTATGGCTACACCTTC	CASSEADRGSYGYTF
TRBD2	.	TRBV5-4	TRBJ2-1	TGTGCCAGCAGCTTGGCGGGACTAGTATCCTACAATGAGCAGTTCTTC	CASSLAGLVSYNEQFF
TRBD1	.	TRBV29-1	TRBJ1-1	TGCAGCGTTTCCAGGGGGCTAAGGACTGAAGCTTTCTTT	CSVSRGLRTEAFF
.	.	TRBV11-2	TRBJ1-1	TGTGCCAGCAGCTTAGACGGGAGGACTGAAGCTTTCTTT	CASSLDGRTEAFF
.	.	TRBV5-1	TRBJ2-1	TGCGCCAGCAGCACGGCGGGGAGCTCCTACAATGAGCAGTTCTTC	CASSTAGSSYNEQFF
.	.	TRBV25-1	TRBJ1-1	TGTGCCAGCAGTGGTAGGGGGTTTGGGATGAACACTGAAGCTTTCTTT	CASSGRGFGMNTEAFF
TRBD1	.	TRBV6-5	TRBJ2-3	TGTGCCAGCCGACAGGGGGCCATAGATACGCAGTATTTT	CASRQGAIDTQYF
TRBD1	few	TRBV9	TRBJ1-1	TGTGCCAGCAGGAGGGGGACAGGGCGGGGAACTGAAGCTTTCTTT	CASRRGTGRGTEAFF
.	.	TRBV9	TRBJ2-3	TGTGCCAGCAGCGTAGGAGGGTACTCAGATACGCAGTATTTT	CASSVGGYSDTQYF
.	.	TRBV6-6	TRBJ1-4	TGTGCCAGCGGAGCCCTATGGTCTGGCGAAAAACTGTTTTTT	CASGALWSGEKLFF
.	few	TRBV2	TRBJ1-3	TGTGCCAGCAGGAGCTCTGGAAACACCATATATTTT	CASRSSGNTIYF
TRBD1	.	TRBV6-2/TRBV6-3	TRBJ1-1	TGTGCCAGCAGTGACAGGGGGGATAGTACTGAAGCTTTCTTT	CASSDRGDSTEAFF
TRBD1	.	TRBV18	TRBJ1-3	TGTGCCAGCTCACCTCTCCGACAGGGGGCCTCTGGAAACACCATATATTTT	CASSPLRQGASGNTIYF
TRBD2	.	TRBV7-9	TRBJ2-1	TGTGCCAGCAGCTTAGCGTACGTAGCGGGAGGCCTCAATGAGCAGTTCTTC	CASSLAYVAGGLNEQFF
TRBD2	.	TRBV30	TRBJ2-1	TGTGCCTGGTCCGGGACTAGCGGGGGAAAGCAGTTCTTC	CAWSGTSGGKQFF
.	.	TRBV28	TRBJ1-5	TGTGCCAGCAGTGGGCAGGGTAGCAATCAGCCCCAGCATTTT	CASSGQGSNQPQHF
.	.	TRBV19	TRBJ2-1	TGTGCCACTAAACCGAGGGGGGGTCCCCCCTCCTACAATGAGCAGTTCTTC	CATKPRGGPPSYNEQFF
TRBD1	.	TRBV15	TRBJ2-5	TGTGCCACCAGCACCCGACAGGGGACAGGGTCGGAGACCCAGTACTTC	CATSTRQGTGSETQYF
.	.	TRBV11-2	TRBJ2-3	TGTGCCAGCAGCTTAGTTAGCCCCAACGCAGATACGCAGTATTTT	CASSLVSPNADTQYF
.	.	TRBV15	TRBJ1-1	TGTGCCACCAGCGGACAAACGATGGGGGCCGGCACTGAAGCTTTCTTT	CATSGQTMGAGTEAFF
.	.	TRBV7-2	TRBJ2-5	TGTGCCAGCAGCTTATTTGGCAGGGCATGGGAGACCCAGTACTTC	CASSLFGRAWETQYF
TRBD1	once	TRBV7-6	TRBJ1-4	TGTGCCAGCAGCTTAGTGGGGACAGTTAATGAAAAACTGTTTTTT	CASSLVGTVNEKLFF
TRBD2	.	TRBV29-1	TRBJ2-1	TGCAGCGTCGGGGGGACTAGCATCGGCAATGAGCAGTTCTTC	CSVGGTSIGNEQFF
.	.	TRBV24-1	TRBJ2-1	TGTGCCACCAGTGAGTGGGATGCAGGGATCAATGAGCAGTTCTTC	CATSEWDAGINEQFF
TRBD1	.	TRBV27	TRBJ1-2	TGTGCCAGCCGACAGGGGGGTAACTATGGCTACACCTTC	CASRQGGNYGYTF
.	.	TRBV2	TRBJ1-1	TGTGCCAGCAGTGAAATTGCAGGGGACACTGAAGCTTTCTTT	CASSEIAGDTEAFF
TRBD2	once	TRBV5-1	TRBJ2-5	TGCGCCAGCAGCTCGGGACTAGCGGTCCAAGAGACCCAGTACTTC	CASSSGLAVQETQYF
.	.	TRBV12-3/TRBV12-4	TRBJ2-1	TGTGCCAGCAGTCCGGCCCTGCGGTATGAGCAGTTCTTC	CASSPALRYEQFF
.	.	TRBV2	TRBJ1-5	TGTGCCAGCAGTCCGTCGGGGGACGAAAATCAGCCCCAGCATTTT	CASSPSGDENQPQHF
TRBD1	.	TRBV9	TRBJ1-2	TGTGCCAGCAGCCCATCAGGGGGCGCGGGGTATGGCTACACCTTC	CASSPSGGAGYGYTF
.	.	TRBV28	TRBJ1-4	TGTGCCAGCAGTGGGTTCGTCTCAGGGGCAACTAATGAAAAACTGTTTTTT	CASSGFVSGATNEKLFF
.	once	TRBV5-1	TRBJ2-7	TGCGCCAGCCGCAAGGGGTCGGATTCCTACGAGCAGTACTTC	CASRKGSDSYEQYF
.	.	TRBV2	TRBJ1-3	TGTGCCAGCAGTGATTTAGGACAGCCTGGAAACACCATATATTTT	CASSDLGQPGNTIYF
TRBD2	.	TRBV19	TRBJ2-4	TGTGCCAGTAGTATCCAGGGGACTAGCGGGCCCAAAAACATTCAGTACTTC	CASSIQGTSGPKNIQYF
TRBD1	.	TRBV30	TRBJ2-7	TGTGCCTGGAGTGCAATCAAGACAGGGGCCTCCTACGAGCAGTACTTC	CAWSAIKTGASYEQYF
.	.	TRBV19	TRBJ2-5	TGTGCCAGTAGTATAAGGGAGGTCGGGGAGACCCAGTACTTC	CASSIREVGETQYF
.	few	TRBV6-5	TRBJ1-4	TGTGCCAGCAGTTACTCGAGGGCTGAAAAACTGTTTTTT	CASSYSRAEKLFF
TRBD2	.	TRBV30	TRBJ2-1	TGTGCCTGGAGTGTTGACGGGAGGGTTGGTGAGCAGTTCTTC	CAWSVDGRVGEQFF
TRBD2	.	TRBV7-2	TRBJ2-1	TGTGCCAGCAGTCCTAGCGGGAGTTCCAATGAGCAGTTCTTC	CASSPSGSSNEQFF
TRBD2	.	TRBV6-1	TRBJ2-5	TGTGCCAGCAGTGAAGCGGGAGGGCAAGAGACCCAGTACTTC	CASSEAGGQETQYF
.	.	TRBV5-5	TRBJ1-5	TGTGCCAGCAGCTCCGGGACACCCAATCAGCCCCAGCATTTT	CASSSGTPNQPQHF
TRBD1	.	TRBV2	TRBJ2-5	TGTGCCAGCAGGGGACAGGGGGCCGGGGAGACCCAGTACTTC	CASRGQGAGETQYF
.	.	TRBV15	TRBJ1-6	TGTGCCACCAGCAGAGAGAACCCGGGGGTGAATAATTCACCCCTCCACTTT	CATSRENPGVNNSPLHF
.	few	TRBV9	TRBJ2-7	TGTGCCAGCAGCGTAGGGATAGGGGGCTACGAGCAGTACTTC	CASSVGIGGYEQYF
.	.	TRBV6-6	TRBJ1-2	TGTGCCAGCAGTCTCCGGGACACCGGACACGAACCCTATGGCTACACCTTC	CASSLRDTGHEPYGYTF
.	.	TRBV3-1/TRBV3-2	TRBJ2-1	TGTGCCAGCAGCTCTCGAGGGTGGCTTGTCGGTGAGCAGTTCTTC	CASSSRGWLVGEQFF